The 28 T cell receptor beta chains below all came from one sample that was sequenced in a study of blood T cell repertoires in COVID-19. This table comes from immunoSEQ multiplex PCR, and its TCRdb copy is limited to in-frame clones, with some not included. The sample records about 290,000 clones, roughly 91% being singletons. Sequencing was performed on peripheral blood. The receptors here all came from a woman in her thirties with COVID-19, enrolled during active disease.

The V gene is TRBV5-1, the J gene TRBJ1-1; D unresolved. CDR1 and CDR2 from the germline V gene are SGHRS and YFSETQ. This CDR3 spans 11 amino acids. The V and J ends lost 6 bases and 6 bases respectively, with 9 bases between them. This chain's CDR3 is CASKQSAEAFF. CDR3 DNA: TGCGCCAGCAAACAGTCCGCTGAAGCTTTCTTT. Together with reference TRBV5-1 and TRBJ1-1, the CDR3 gives the full variable domain: KAGVTQTPRYLIKTRGQQVTLSCSPISGHRSVSWYQQTPGQGLQFLFEYFSETQRNKGNFPGRFSGRQFSNSRSEMNVSTLELGDSALYLCASKQSAEAFFGQGTRLTVV.

The CDR3 spells CASRVGAALSSYNEQFF. In nucleotides, the CDR3 is TGTGCCAGCCGAGTAGGGGCAGCCCTTAGCTCCTACAATGAGCAGTTCTTC. The gene calls are TRBV11-2 and TRBJ2-1, with D perhaps matching TRBD1 (5 bases). Germline V CDR1 and CDR2: SGHAT, FQNNGV. Trimming removed 8 bases at V and 0 bases at J, with 20 bases between. The CDR3 spans 17 residues.

The rearrangement joins TRBV2 to TRBJ1-5; tentatively, D is TRBD1 (5 bases). There are 16 residues in the CDR3. Germline lookup yields CDR1 SNHLY and CDR2 FYNNEI. V lost 2 bases and J lost 1, with 12 bases in between. The CDR3 DNA follows: TGTGCCAGCAGTGAAATTTTAAGGGGAAGCAATCAGCCCCAGCATTTT. Encoded protein: CASSEILRGSNQPQHF.

Regarding this clone: At the DNA level, this CDR3 is encoded by other sequences in the same sample as well. The chain recombines TRBV28 with TRBJ1-6; D call uncertain. The germline V and J ends were trimmed by 3 bases and 4 bases, with 19 bases remaining between them. In germline, CDR1 is MDHEN, CDR2 SYDVKM. This CDR3 contains 18 residues. The CDR3 is CASSFDRRHAGYNSPLHF. CDR3 nucleotides: TGTGCCAGCAGTTTTGATCGTCGCCACGCGGGGTATAATTCACCCCTCCACTTT.

The genes are TRBV13 and TRBJ2-2; D unclear. The CDR3 is made up of 16 amino acids. V was pared by 5 bases and J by 4 bases, with 17 bases between. Germline-derived CDR1 and CDR2 are PRHDT and FYEKMQ (reference sequence). The CDR3 reads CASSQQTPISTGELFF. In DNA form, the CDR3 reads TGTGCCAGCAGCCAACAGACACCTATTAGCACCGGGGAGCTGTTTTTT.

This clone has more than one count but fewer than ten. The rearrangement uses TRBV7-9 and TRBJ1-4; 7 bases fit TRBD1. The CDR3 totals 15 residues. Germline V lookup: CDR1 SEHNR, CDR2 FQNEAQ (reference sequence). V shed 5 bases and J 4 bases; nucleotides not matched to a gene: 7. The CDR3 DNA reads as TGTGCCAGCAGCCTAGGGACAGTCTATAATGAAAAACTGTTTTTT. Translating it yields CASSLGTVYNEKLFF.

A few counts support this clone. The chain uses TRBV30 and TRBJ2-3; 7 nucleotides match TRBD1. The CDR3 length is 15 residues. Germline assignment: CDR1 GTSNPN and CDR2 SVGIG (reference sequence). J was trimmed by 2 bases and V by 4 bases; bases with no gene match: 9. The CDR3 DNA reads as TGTGCCTGGATGGCGTCGACAGGGACCACAGATACGCAGTATTTT. It encodes CAWMASTGTTDTQYF.

The chain recombines TRBV11-2 with TRBJ1-1, with 8 positions matching TRBD1. V dropped 4 bases and J dropped 6; count of bases not matched to a gene: 4. This CDR3 is built from 13 residues. Germline values: CDR1 SGHAT, CDR2 FQNNGV. The chain's CDR3 is CASSSGQGAEAFF. The CDR3 DNA follows: TGTGCCAGCAGCTCAGGACAGGGCGCTGAAGCTTTCTTT.

On this clone itself: In the same sample, other DNA sequences code for this CDR3. The chain couples TRBV5-1 to TRBJ1-5; 7 positions match TRBD1. V shed 0 bases and J 11 bases; nucleotides not matched to a gene: 5. This CDR3 contains 13 residues. Germline assignment: CDR1 SGHRS and CDR2 YFSETQ. In nucleotides, the CDR3 is TGCGCCAGCAGCTTGGACAGGGGATCGGCCCAGCATTTT. Amino acids: CASSLDRGSAQHF.

V and J are TRBV19 and TRBJ1-2, with 8 bases lining up with TRBD1. The CDR3 is 13 amino acids. The V gene's germline CDR1 is LNHDA and CDR2 SQIVND (reference sequence). V was clipped by 6 bases and J by 6 bases; unmatched bases: 6. Here the CDR3 reads CASRIGQGNGYTF. The CDR3 DNA follows: TGTGCCAGTAGAATTGGACAGGGCAATGGCTACACCTTC.

This clone was seen only once. The chain joins TRBV20-1 to TRBJ1-5, with no clear D. The CDR3 is 14 amino acids. V was cut by 3 bases and J by 3 bases, with 12 bases left in between. The germline V gene encodes CDR1 DFQATT and CDR2 SNEGSKA (reference sequence). CDR3 DNA sequence: TGCAGTGCTAGTGGTGGAGGGATCAATCAGCCCCAGCATTTT. This codes for CSASGGGINQPQHF.

The chain recombines TRBV28 with TRBJ2-7, with D possibly TRBD1 on 6 matching bases. V lost 6 bases to trimming and J lost 6 bases, with 33 bases between them. In germline, CDR1 is MDHEN, CDR2 SYDVKM. This CDR3 spans 19 amino acids. The CDR3 nucleotides are TGTGCCAGCAGACCTCCTCCGGGAACAGGGACCACCAGGGCGGCCGAGCAGTACTTC. Its protein is CASRPPPGTGTTRAAEQYF.

The V call is TRBV10-2, the J call TRBJ1-6, with D possibly being TRBD1 (5 bases). Germline-derived CDR1 and CDR2 are WSHSY and SAAADI. The CDR3 contains 16 residues. Trimming took 2 bases from V and 1 from J, leaving 9 bases between them. Written as DNA, the CDR3 is TGCGCCAGCAGTGAGGGGGCCAGGTCCTATAATTCACCCCTCCACTTT. The encoded protein is CASSEGARSYNSPLHF.

Points on this clone: The junction differs from germline at one of its ends, possibly a read error. Other DNA sequences of this sample code for an identical CDR3. The chain recombines TRBV5-6 with TRBJ1-2; D gene unclear. CDR1 and CDR2 from the germline V gene are SGHDT and YYEEEE. This CDR3 comprises 14 residues. The CDR3 region is CASSLGGSDYGYTF. CDR3 DNA sequence: TGTGCCAGCAGTTTGGGAGGGAGCGACTATGGCTACACCTTC.

The chain joins TRBV19 to TRBJ1-5, with unresolved D. V lost 5 bases and J 4 bases, leaving 15 bases between the germline ends. The germline gives CDR1 LNHDA, CDR2 SQIVND (reference sequence). This CDR3 has 15 amino acids. The CDR3 sequence: CASSWTNGGNQPQHF. In DNA, the CDR3 is TGTGCCAGTAGTTGGACCAACGGAGGAAATCAGCCCCAGCATTTT.

The chain links TRBV4-1 to TRBJ1-1; 8 bases agree with TRBD1. The CDR3 covers 15 residues. Losses at the gene ends were 2 bases for V and 0 bases for J; bases not matched to a gene: 2. The germline CDR1 and CDR2 sequences are MGHRA and YSYEKL. The CDR3 reads CASSQPTGVNTEAFF. As DNA, the CDR3 is TGCGCCAGCAGCCAACCGACAGGGGTGAACACTGAAGCTTTCTTT.

The chain uses TRBV4-1 and TRBJ1-2; D may be TRBD1 (6 bases). Germline assignment: CDR1 MGHRA and CDR2 YSYEKL. V gave up 2 bases and J gave up 4 bases, with 26 bases separating them. The CDR3 is made up of 19 amino acids. CDR3 sequence reads: CASSQHPIPLGGEGYGYTF. The CDR3 nucleotides read TGCGCCAGCAGCCAACATCCCATCCCACTAGGGGGAGAGGGCTATGGCTACACCTTC.

The chain is built from TRBV6-6 and TRBJ2-3, with 8 bases that match TRBD1. There are 14 residues in the CDR3. Germline CDR1 reads MNHNY; CDR2 reads SVGAGI (reference sequence). After removal of 4 bases from V and 5 bases from J, the junction contained 5 bases not matched to a gene. CDR3 DNA sequence: TGTGCCAGCAGTTGGACAGGGACGGGAGATACGCAGTATTTT. This encodes CASSWTGTGDTQYF.

The V call is TRBV5-1, the J call TRBJ1-1, with unresolved D. The germline V and J ends were trimmed by 1 base and 2 bases, with 15 bases remaining between them. Germline V CDR1 and CDR2: SGHRS, YFSETQ. The CDR3 totals 16 residues. The CDR3 loop reads CASSLYPPGLNTEAFF. The CDR3 DNA reads as TGCGCCAGCAGCTTGTATCCACCAGGCTTAAACACTGAAGCTTTCTTT.

The chain employs TRBV6-5 and TRBJ2-7; D is perhaps TRBD1 (5 bases). This CDR3 has 15 residues. Germline V CDR1 and CDR2: MNHEY, SVGAGI. V was trimmed by 0 bases and J by 4 bases, leaving 13 bases between them. CDR3 residues: CASSYSDSPAYEQYF. The DNA for the CDR3 is TGTGCCAGCAGTTACTCAGACAGCCCCGCATACGAGCAGTACTTC.

This sequence joins TRBV28 and TRBJ2-5; weak D call: TRBD2 (7 bases). Trimming took off 2 bases at V and 4 bases at J, with 11 bases between the two ends. CDR3 length equals 14 residues. Germline V gene data show CDR1 as MDHEN and CDR2 as SYDVKM. For the CDR3, the DNA is TGTGCCAGCAGTTTAGGGGGAGGGGGAGAGACCCAGTACTTC. Its protein product is CASSLGGGGETQYF.

V is TRBV2 and J is TRBJ1-2; D is possibly TRBD1 (5 bases). Germline values: CDR1 SNHLY, CDR2 FYNNEI. The CDR3 is made up of 15 amino acids. Trimming removed 5 bases at V and 4 bases at J, with 17 bases between. The CDR3 loop is CASSSAGGKLYGYTF. DNA of the CDR3: TGTGCCAGCAGTTCGGCCGGGGGTAAGCTCTATGGCTACACCTTC.

The J gene is TRBJ1-5, the V gene TRBV27; TRBD1 is a possible D gene (5 bases). In germline, CDR1 is MNHEY, CDR2 SMNVEV (reference sequence). CDR3 length: 15 residues. Trimming cost V 5 bases and J 3 bases, with 14 bases left between them. Here the CDR3 reads CASSPLTANNQPQHF. CDR3 DNA: TGTGCCAGCAGTCCGCTGACAGCAAACAATCAGCCCCAGCATTTT.

The genes are TRBV5-4 and TRBJ1-1; 7 bases line up with TRBD1. CDR1 is SGHNT and CDR2 is YYREEE in the germline V gene (reference sequence). This CDR3 spans 15 amino acids. Trimming took 0 bases from V and 0 from J; bases not matched to a gene: 2. The CDR3 spells CASSLADRMNTEAFF. The CDR3 coding sequence is TGTGCCAGCAGCTTGGCGGACAGGATGAACACTGAAGCTTTCTTT.

The rearrangement links TRBV5-1 to TRBJ2-7; tentatively, D is TRBD2 (6 bases). The ends were cut back, 7 bases at V and 4 bases at J, with 15 bases in the middle. This CDR3 contains 13 residues. Germline lookup yields CDR1 SGHRS and CDR2 YFSETQ. The CDR3: CASRRESSYEQYF. DNA of the CDR3: TGCGCCAGCCGACGGGAGAGCTCGTACGAGCAGTACTTC.

This chain uses TRBV15 with TRBJ2-5; 8 nucleotides agree with TRBD1. Germline CDR1 is LNHNV and CDR2 is YYDKDF (reference sequence). Trimming cost V 11 bases and J 5 bases; bases outside gene matches: 10. The CDR3 contains 13 residues. In nucleotides, the CDR3 is TGTGCCCTTCGACAGGGGTCGGTCGAGACCCAGTACTTC. Encoded protein: CALRQGSVETQYF.

V usage is TRBV7-2 and J usage is TRBJ2-7, with D possibly matching TRBD2 (6 bases). There are 14 residues in the CDR3. Germline V gene sequence: CDR1 SGHTA, CDR2 FQGNSA. With 5 bases removed from V and 3 bases from J, the gap between germline ends came to 14 bases. CDR3 protein: CASSPWEVGYEQYF. The CDR3 nucleotides read TGTGCCAGCAGCCCGTGGGAGGTGGGCTACGAGCAGTACTTC.

The chain carries TRBV7-9 and TRBJ1-2; D not certain. V was trimmed by 4 bases and J by 1 base, leaving 16 bases between them. From germline, CDR1 is SEHNR and CDR2 FQNEAQ (reference sequence). The length of the CDR3 is 16 residues. The CDR3: CASSSLSIRDNYGYTF. The CDR3 bases are TGTGCCAGCAGCTCCCTTTCCATTAGAGATAACTATGGCTACACCTTC. Drawing the rest from reference TRBV7-9 and TRBJ1-2, the complete variable domain is DTGVSQNPRHKITKRGQNVTFRCDPISEHNRLYWYRQTLGQGPEFLTYFQNEAQLEKSRLLSDRFSAERPKGSFSTLEIQRTEQGDSAMYLCASSSLSIRDNYGYTFGSGTRLTVV.